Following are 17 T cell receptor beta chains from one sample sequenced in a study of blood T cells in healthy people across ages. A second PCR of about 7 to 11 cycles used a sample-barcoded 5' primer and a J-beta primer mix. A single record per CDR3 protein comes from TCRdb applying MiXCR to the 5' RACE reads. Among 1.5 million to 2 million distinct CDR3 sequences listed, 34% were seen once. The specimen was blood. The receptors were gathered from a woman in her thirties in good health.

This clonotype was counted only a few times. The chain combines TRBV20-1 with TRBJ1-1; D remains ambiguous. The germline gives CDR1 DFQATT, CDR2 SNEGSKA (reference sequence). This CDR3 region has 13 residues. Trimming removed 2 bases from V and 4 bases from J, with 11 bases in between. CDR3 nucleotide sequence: TGCAGTGCTAGACCCCCAGAGGGCACTGAAGCTTTCTTT. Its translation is CSARPPEGTEAFF.

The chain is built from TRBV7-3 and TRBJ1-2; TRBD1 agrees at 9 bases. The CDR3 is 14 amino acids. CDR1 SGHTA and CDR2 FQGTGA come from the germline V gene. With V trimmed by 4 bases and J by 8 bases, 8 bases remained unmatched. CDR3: CASSSQGQGNGYTF. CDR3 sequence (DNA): TGTGCCAGCAGCTCCCAGGGACAGGGAAACGGCTACACCTTC.

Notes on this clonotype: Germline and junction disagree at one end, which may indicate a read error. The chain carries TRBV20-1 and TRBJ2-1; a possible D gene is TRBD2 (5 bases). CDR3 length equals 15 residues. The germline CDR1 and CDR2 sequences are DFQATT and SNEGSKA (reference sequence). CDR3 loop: CSARDPEGSYNEQVF. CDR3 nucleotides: TGCAGTGCTAGAGATCCAGAGGGCTCCTACAATGAGCAGGTCTTC.

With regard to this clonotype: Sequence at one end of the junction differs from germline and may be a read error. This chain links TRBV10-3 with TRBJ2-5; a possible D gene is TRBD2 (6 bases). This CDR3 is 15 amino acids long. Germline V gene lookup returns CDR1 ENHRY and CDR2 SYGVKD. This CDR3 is CAISESGGWQGTQYF. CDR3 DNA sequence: TGTGCCATCAGTGAGTCGGGGGGATGGCAAGGGACCCAGTACTTC.

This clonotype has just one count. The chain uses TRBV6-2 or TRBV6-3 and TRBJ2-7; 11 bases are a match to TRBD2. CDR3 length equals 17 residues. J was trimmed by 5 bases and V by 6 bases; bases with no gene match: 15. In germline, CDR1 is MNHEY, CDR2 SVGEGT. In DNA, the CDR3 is TGTGCCAGCAGAGACGCTAGCGGGGGGAGTGTGCATCACGAGCAGTACTTC. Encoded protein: CASRDASGGSVHHEQYF.

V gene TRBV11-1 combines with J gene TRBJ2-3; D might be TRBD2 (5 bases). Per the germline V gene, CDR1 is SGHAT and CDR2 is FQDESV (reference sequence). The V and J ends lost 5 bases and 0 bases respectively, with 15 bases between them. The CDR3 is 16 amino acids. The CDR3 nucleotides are TGTGCCAGCAGCCGAGGGAATGTGGAAAGCACAGATACGCAGTATTTT. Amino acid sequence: CASSRGNVESTDTQYF.

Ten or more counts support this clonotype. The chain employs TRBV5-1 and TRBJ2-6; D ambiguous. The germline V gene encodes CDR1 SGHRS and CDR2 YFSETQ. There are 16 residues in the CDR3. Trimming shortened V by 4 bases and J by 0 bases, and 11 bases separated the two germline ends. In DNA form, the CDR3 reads TGCGCCAGCAGCGAAAGTAAAACCTCTGGGGCCAACGTCCTGACTTTC. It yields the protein CASSESKTSGANVLTF.

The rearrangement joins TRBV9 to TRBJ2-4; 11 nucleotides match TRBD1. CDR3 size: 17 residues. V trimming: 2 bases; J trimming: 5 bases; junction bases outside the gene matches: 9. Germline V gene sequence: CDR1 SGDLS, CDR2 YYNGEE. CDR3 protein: CASSVGYGTGGENIQYF. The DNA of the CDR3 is TGTGCCAGCAGCGTCGGCTATGGGACAGGGGGTGAAAACATTCAGTACTTC.

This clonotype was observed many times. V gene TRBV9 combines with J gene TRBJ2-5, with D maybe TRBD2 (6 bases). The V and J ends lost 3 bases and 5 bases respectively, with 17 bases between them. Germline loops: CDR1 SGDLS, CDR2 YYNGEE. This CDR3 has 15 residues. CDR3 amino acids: CASSATGVGGETQYF. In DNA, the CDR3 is TGTGCCAGCAGCGCGACGGGAGTCGGCGGGGAGACCCAGTACTTC.

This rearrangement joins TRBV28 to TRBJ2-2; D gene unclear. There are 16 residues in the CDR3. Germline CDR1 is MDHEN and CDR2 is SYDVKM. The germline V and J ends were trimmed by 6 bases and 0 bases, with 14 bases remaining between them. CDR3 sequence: CASRQLPKANTGELFF. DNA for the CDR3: TGTGCCAGCAGACAACTGCCTAAGGCGAACACCGGGGAGCTGTTTTTT.

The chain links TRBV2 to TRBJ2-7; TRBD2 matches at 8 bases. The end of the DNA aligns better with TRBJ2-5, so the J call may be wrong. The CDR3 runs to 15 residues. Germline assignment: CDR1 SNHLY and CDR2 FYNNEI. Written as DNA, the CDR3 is TGTGCCAGCAGTGAAGACGGGGGGGCCTTTAAGACCCAGTACTTC. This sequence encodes CASSEDGGAFKTQYF.

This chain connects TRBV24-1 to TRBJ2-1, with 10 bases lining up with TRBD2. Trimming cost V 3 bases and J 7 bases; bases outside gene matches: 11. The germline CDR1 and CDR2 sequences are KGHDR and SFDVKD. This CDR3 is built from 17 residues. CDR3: CATSDHGAGGPRNEQFF. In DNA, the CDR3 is TGTGCCACCAGTGATCACGGAGCGGGAGGGCCTCGGAATGAGCAGTTCTTC.

CDR3 loop: CASGNRRAYEQYF. In DNA, the CDR3 is TGTGCCAGCGGAAACCGTCGGGCTTACGAGCAGTACTTC. The chain links TRBV6-1 to TRBJ2-7; no definite D call. CDR1 is MNHNS, CDR2 SASEGT, per germline. CDR3 size: 13 residues. V lost 8 bases and J lost 4, with 15 bases in between.

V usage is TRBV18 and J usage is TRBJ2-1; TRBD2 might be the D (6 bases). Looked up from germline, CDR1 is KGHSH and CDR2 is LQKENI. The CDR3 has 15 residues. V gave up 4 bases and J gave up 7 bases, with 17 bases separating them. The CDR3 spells CASSLKTRRENEQFF. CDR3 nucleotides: TGTGCCAGCTCACTCAAGACTAGAAGGGAGAATGAGCAGTTCTTC. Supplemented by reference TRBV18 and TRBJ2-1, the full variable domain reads NAGVMQNPRHLVRRRGQEARLRCSPMKGHSHVYWYRQLPEEGLKFMVYLQKENIIDESGMPKERFSAEFPKEGPSILRIQQVVRGDSAAYFCASSLKTRRENEQFFGPGTRLTVL.

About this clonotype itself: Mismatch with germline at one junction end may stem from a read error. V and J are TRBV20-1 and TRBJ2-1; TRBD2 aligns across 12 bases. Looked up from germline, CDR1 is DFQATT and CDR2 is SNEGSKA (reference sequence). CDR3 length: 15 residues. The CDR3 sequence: CSARALAGGLNEQLF. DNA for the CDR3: TGCAGTGCTAGAGCCCTAGCGGGGGGGCTCAATGAGCAGTTATTC.

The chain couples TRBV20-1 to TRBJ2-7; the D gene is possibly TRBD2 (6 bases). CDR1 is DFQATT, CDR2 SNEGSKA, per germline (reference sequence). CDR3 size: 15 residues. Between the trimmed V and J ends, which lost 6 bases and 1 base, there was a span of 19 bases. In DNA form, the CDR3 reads TGCAGTGCCAATACTGCTTGGGGGGTTTCCTACGAGCAGTACTTC. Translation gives CSANTAWGVSYEQYF.

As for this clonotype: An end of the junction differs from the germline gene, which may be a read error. CDR3 sequence (DNA): TGCAGCGGGACTAACTACAGTGAGCAGTTCTTC. Translated: CSGTNYSEQFF. V and J are TRBV29-1 and TRBJ2-1, with TRBD2 as a possible D gene (6 bases). Germline assignment: CDR1 SQVTM and CDR2 ANQGSEA. The CDR3 has 11 residues.